Listed below are T cell receptor beta chains from one sample, sequenced in a study of spatial heterogeneity in lung cancer. TCRdb called the 5' RACE reads again in MiXCR, with one record for every CDR3 protein. The data hold fewer than 13,000 distinct CDR3 sequences, with roughly 13% observed a single time. The starting material was lung tumor tissue, obtained at surgery. All receptors come from a male donor with early-stage non-small cell lung cancer. The CDR3 runs from the conserved cysteine through the conserved F or W. A D gene is named only where the DNA matches it firmly. Size is omitted from some rows. Given values are once, few, many or a class for expanded clones.

CDR3aa: CASSSLRDGYGYTF
CDR3nt: TGTGCCAGCAGTTCTCTTCGGGACGGATATGGCTACACCTTC
d_gene: NA
abundance: many
v_gene: TRBV28
j_gene: TRBJ1-2

CDR3aa: CASSYEGRNQPQHF
CDR3nt: TGTGCCAGCAGTTATGAGGGGAGAAATCAGCCCCAGCATTTT
d_gene: NA
abundance: many
v_gene: TRBV6-2/TRBV6-3
j_gene: TRBJ1-5

CDR3aa: CSVVREPNTEAFF
CDR3nt: TGCAGCGTTGTACGTGAACCGAACACTGAAGCTTTCTTT
d_gene: NA
abundance: NA
v_gene: TRBV29-1
j_gene: TRBJ1-1

CDR3aa: CASSGQGYDSPLHF
CDR3nt: TGTGCCAGCTCGGGACAGGGGTACGATTCACCCCTCCACTTT
d_gene: TRBD1
abundance: few
v_gene: TRBV18
j_gene: TRBJ1-6

CDR3aa: CAIGTGNTGELFF
CDR3nt: TGTGCCATCGGGACAGGGAACACCGGGGAGCTGTTTTTT
d_gene: TRBD1
abundance: many
v_gene: TRBV6-5
j_gene: TRBJ2-2

CDR3aa: CAWTRQETQYF
CDR3nt: TGTGCCTGGACTCGACAGGAGACCCAGTACTTC
d_gene: NA
abundance: many
v_gene: TRBV30
j_gene: TRBJ2-5

CDR3aa: CASSPTGGQETQYF
CDR3nt: TGTGCCAGCAGCCCGACAGGGGGTCAAGAGACCCAGTACTTC
d_gene: TRBD1
abundance: many
v_gene: TRBV5-4
j_gene: TRBJ2-5

CDR3aa: CASSSGTLTGELFF
CDR3nt: TGCGCCAGCAGCTCCGGGACTTTAACCGGGGAGCTGTTTTTT
d_gene: NA
abundance: few
v_gene: TRBV5-1
j_gene: TRBJ2-2

CDR3aa: CASRYQETQYF
CDR3nt: TGTGCCAGCAGGTACCAAGAGACCCAGTACTTC
d_gene: NA
abundance: many
v_gene: TRBV2
j_gene: TRBJ2-5

CDR3aa: CASARAPMNTEAFF
CDR3nt: TGTGCCAGCGCCCGGGCGCCCATGAACACTGAAGCTTTCTTT
d_gene: NA
abundance: many
v_gene: TRBV6-5
j_gene: TRBJ1-1

CDR3aa: CASSQDYAGGNTGELFF
CDR3nt: TGCGCCAGCAGCCAAGATTACGCGGGGGGAAACACCGGGGAGCTGTTTTTT
d_gene: TRBD2
abundance: few
v_gene: TRBV4-1
j_gene: TRBJ2-2

CDR3aa: CASSLVAGSSYEQYF
CDR3nt: TGCGCCAGCAGCTTGGTGGCGGGGAGCTCCTACGAGCAGTACTTC
d_gene: NA
abundance: many
v_gene: TRBV5-1
j_gene: TRBJ2-7

CDR3aa: CASSSRTGRNTEAFF
CDR3nt: TGTGCCAGCAGTTCCCGGACAGGGCGGAACACTGAAGCTTTCTTT
d_gene: TRBD1
abundance: many
v_gene: TRBV6-5
j_gene: TRBJ1-1

CDR3aa: CASSLDADRGWYEQYF
CDR3nt: TGCGCCAGCAGCTTGGACGCCGACAGGGGGTGGTACGAGCAGTACTTC
d_gene: TRBD1
abundance: few
v_gene: TRBV5-1
j_gene: TRBJ2-7

CDR3aa: CASSPTGTRSEQYF
CDR3nt: TGCGCCAGCAGCCCCACAGGGACTAGAAGCGAGCAGTACTTC
d_gene: TRBD2
abundance: NA
v_gene: TRBV4-3
j_gene: TRBJ2-7

CDR3aa: CASTGGTRDTIYF
CDR3nt: TGTGCCAGTACAGGGGGAACGCGCGACACCATATATTTT
d_gene: TRBD1
abundance: few
v_gene: TRBV10-3
j_gene: TRBJ1-3

CDR3aa: CSARSRVTYNEQFF
CDR3nt: TGCAGTGCTAGGTCCAGGGTGACCTACAATGAGCAGTTCTTC
d_gene: NA
abundance: many
v_gene: TRBV20-1
j_gene: TRBJ2-1

CDR3aa: CSANSGGSYNEQFF
CDR3nt: TGCAGTGCTAACAGCGGGGGGTCCTACAATGAGCAGTTCTTC
d_gene: TRBD2
abundance: few
v_gene: TRBV20-1
j_gene: TRBJ2-1

CDR3aa: CASSHGTEYNSPLHF
CDR3nt: TGTGCCAGCAGTCATGGGACGGAGTATAATTCACCCCTCCACTTT
d_gene: NA
abundance: many
v_gene: TRBV28
j_gene: TRBJ1-6

CDR3aa: CASSETGTYNSPLHF
CDR3nt: TGTGCCAGCAGCGAAACCGGGACCTATAATTCACCCCTCCACTTT
d_gene: NA
abundance: many
v_gene: TRBV3-1
j_gene: TRBJ1-6

CDR3aa: CASSGFLVLETQYF
CDR3nt: TGTGCCAGCTCAGGGTTTCTCGTTTTGGAGACCCAGTACTTC
d_gene: NA
abundance: few
v_gene: TRBV5-8
j_gene: TRBJ2-5

CDR3aa: CASSPPTGQNQPQHF
CDR3nt: TGTGCCAGCAGTCCCCCAACGGGCCAGAATCAGCCCCAGCATTTT
d_gene: NA
abundance: NA
v_gene: TRBV28
j_gene: TRBJ1-5

CDR3aa: CASSQDLQVGSNQPQHF
CDR3nt: TGCGCCAGCAGCCAAGATCTTCAGGTGGGTAGCAATCAGCCCCAGCATTTT
d_gene: NA
abundance: NA
v_gene: TRBV4-3
j_gene: TRBJ1-5

CDR3aa: CASSLAPSGGGQETQYF
CDR3nt: TGTGCCAGCAGCTTAGCCCCCAGCGGGGGGGGGCAAGAGACCCAGTACTTC
d_gene: TRBD2
abundance: few
v_gene: TRBV7-2
j_gene: TRBJ2-5

CDR3aa: CASSPAGPRNYEQYF
CDR3nt: TGCGCCAGCAGCCCGGCGGGGCCCCGAAACTACGAGCAGTACTTC
d_gene: NA
abundance: many
v_gene: TRBV5-1
j_gene: TRBJ2-7

CDR3aa: CASTSANEKLFF
CDR3nt: TGTGCCAGCACCAGCGCTAATGAAAAACTGTTTTTT
d_gene: NA
abundance: medium-sized
v_gene: TRBV28
j_gene: TRBJ1-4

CDR3aa: CSVEDLGGYTF
CDR3nt: TGCAGCGTTGAAGATCTCGGTGGCTACACCTTC
d_gene: NA
abundance: NA
v_gene: TRBV29-1
j_gene: TRBJ1-2

CDR3aa: CSARENRGFNNSPLHF
CDR3nt: TGCAGTGCTAGAGAGAACAGGGGTTTTAATAATTCACCCCTCCACTTT
d_gene: TRBD1
abundance: few
v_gene: TRBV20-1
j_gene: TRBJ1-6

CDR3aa: CASLESGPNYGYTF
CDR3nt: TGTGCCAGCCTTGAGTCGGGGCCTAACTATGGCTACACCTTC
d_gene: NA
abundance: few
v_gene: TRBV28
j_gene: TRBJ1-2